What follows are 6 T cell receptor beta chains derived from one specimen sequenced in a study of response to subunit inactivated influenza vaccine. Using its own MiXCR run on the RT-PCR reads, TCRdb lists one record per CDR3 protein. The table lists around 710,000 distinct CDR3 sequences, 14% of them singletons, with 6% to 8% in the top ten. Sequenced here: PBMCs from blood, sampled 14 days before vaccination. The receptor source for this set is a man between 50 and 59 years old who received an inactivated influenza vaccine.

The chain joins TRBV6-1 to TRBJ2-2; D not resolved. V was trimmed by 2 bases and J by 4 bases, leaving 8 bases between them. Germline loops: CDR1 MNHNS, CDR2 SASEGT. This CDR3 contains 14 residues. The DNA of the CDR3 is TGTGCCAGCAGTGAAAAATCAGTCACCGGGGAGCTGTTTTTT. Its translation is CASSEKSVTGELFF.

V is TRBV20-1 and J is TRBJ1-1; D unresolved. The CDR3 runs 13 residues. CDR1 and CDR2 (germline): DFQATT, SNEGSKA (reference sequence). V was trimmed by 0 bases and J by 4 bases, leaving 9 bases between them. CDR3 nucleotides: TGCAGTGCTAGAGACGACACCCGCACTGAAGCTTTCTTT. Translation: CSARDDTRTEAFF.

The J gene is TRBJ2-6, the V gene TRBV3-1, with a weak D call TRBD1 (6 bases). The CDR3 covers 21 residues. V was clipped by 0 bases and J by 0 bases, with 21 bases between them. Germline V lookup: CDR1 LGHDT, CDR2 YNNKEL (reference sequence). CDR3 bases: TGTGCCAGCAGCCAAGATGGGTATCTCAGGGGAAGATCCTCTGGGGCCAACGTCCTGACTTTC. As protein: CASSQDGYLRGRSSGANVLTF. Variable domain in full (rest from reference TRBV3-1 and TRBJ2-6): DTAVSQTPKYLVTQMGNDKSIKCEQNLGHDTMYWYKQDSKKFLKIMFSYNNKELIINETVPNRFSPKSPDKAHLNLHINSLELGDSAVYFCASSQDGYLRGRSSGANVLTFGAGSRLTVL.

This sequence joins TRBV28 and TRBJ2-7; possibly TRBD1 for D (5 bases). Germline V gene lookup returns CDR1 MDHEN and CDR2 SYDVKM. CDR3 length: 14 residues. Trimming removed 5 bases at V and 0 bases at J, with 11 bases between. The CDR3 DNA reads TGTGCCAGCAGTAAACAGGCCATCTCCTACGAGCAGTACTTC. As protein: CASSKQAISYEQYF.

This clonotype was counted ten times or more. The chain couples TRBV12-3 or TRBV12-4 to TRBJ1-1; D may be TRBD1 (6 bases). V was clipped by 6 bases and J by 4 bases, with 12 bases between them. The CDR3 covers 13 residues. CDR3 DNA sequence: TGTGCCAGCAGATACGGACAGTCCACTGAAGCTTTCTTT. Translation gives CASRYGQSTEAFF.

This clonotype was seen only a few times. The CDR3 loop is CSARGGTYNTGELFF. CDR3 sequence (DNA): TGCAGTGCTAGGGGGGGCACCTATAACACCGGGGAGCTGTTTTTT. The gene calls are TRBV20-1 and TRBJ2-2; D may correspond to TRBD1 or TRBD2 (6 bases each). The V gene lost 3 bases and the J gene lost 2 bases, with 13 bases spanning the gap. Germline loops: CDR1 DFQATT, CDR2 SNEGSKA (reference sequence). This CDR3 is built from 15 residues.